The rows below give T cell receptor beta chains drawn from one sample of a study of cytomegalovirus exposure and HLA in healthy donors. Repertoires were generated with immunoSEQ multiplex PCR, while TCRdb's copy carries only in-frame clones and drops some. The table includes 250,000 to 350,000 clones, 70% to 90% detected once. Input material: PBMCs. Receptors originate from a man in his forties in good health and CMV-seropositive. CDR3s include the opening cysteine and the closing phenylalanine or tryptophan. A D gene is named only where the DNA matches it firmly. Clone sizes are given selectively: once, few, many, or a class where the clone is expanded.

v_call	d_call	clone_size	j_call	cdr3_nt	cdr3_aa
TRBV7-2	TRBD2	-	TRBJ2-1	TGTGCCAGCAGCTACAGACTAGCGGGAGGGGGGAATGAGCAGTTCTTC	CASSYRLAGGGNEQFF
TRBV13	-	-	TRBJ2-3	TGTGCCAGCAGCTCTCGCCGGGACTTAACAGATACGCAGTATTTT	CASSSRRDLTDTQYF
TRBV6-1	-	many	TRBJ1-1	TGTGCCAGCAGTGACCTCCGGGGGAACACTGAAGCTTTCTTT	CASSDLRGNTEAFF
TRBV28	-	-	TRBJ2-5	TGTGCCAGCAGTTCGACTGCGTACCAAGAGACCCAGTACTTC	CASSSTAYQETQYF
TRBV28	TRBD1	-	TRBJ2-5	TGTGCCAGCAGACCCGGGGGGACAGGGACAGAGACCCAGTACTTC	CASRPGGTGTETQYF
TRBV7-9	TRBD1	-	TRBJ2-7	TGTGCCAGCAACATCCTCGCCAAGGGACAGGAAAATAACGAGCAGTACTTC	CASNILAKGQENNEQYF
TRBV18	-	few	TRBJ1-2	TGTGCCAGCTCACCGGAGGAGAACTATGGCTACACCTTC	CASSPEENYGYTF
TRBV19	-	-	TRBJ1-2	TGTGCCAGTTCCTGGGACATCTATGGCTACACCTTC	CASSWDIYGYTF
TRBV28	TRBD2	-	TRBJ2-7	TGTGCCAGCAGTTTAATGGCTAGCGGGAGCCCAAGCTCCTACGAGCAGTACTTC	CASSLMASGSPSSYEQYF
TRBV10-3	TRBD2	-	TRBJ2-7	TGTGCCATGGGGAACGGGACTAGACGCTCCGAGCAGTACTTC	CAMGNGTRRSEQYF
TRBV2	TRBD1	-	TRBJ2-7	TGTGCCAGCCGCGAAGGGGGCCTCCCCCACGAGCAGTACTTC	CASREGGLPHEQYF
TRBV7-8	TRBD2	-	TRBJ2-1	TGTGCCAGCAGCTTAGCGCGGGAGGCGCTCTACAATGAGCAGTTCTTC	CASSLAREALYNEQFF
TRBV6-6	-	-	TRBJ2-7	TGTGCCAGCAGTTACCACCCCGGGGGCTACGAGCAGTACTTC	CASSYHPGGYEQYF
TRBV5-1	-	-	TRBJ1-1	TGCGCCAGCAGCTCCAAGCAGGGATACACTGAAGCTTTCTTT	CASSSKQGYTEAFF
TRBV27	TRBD2	once	TRBJ2-1	TGTGCCAGCAGTTTTGCGGGAGGGAACAATGAGCAGTTCTTC	CASSFAGGNNEQFF
TRBV28	TRBD1	-	TRBJ2-7	TGTGCCAGCAGTCCCTCGACAGGGGACGAGCAGTACTTC	CASSPSTGDEQYF
TRBV7-3	TRBD2	-	TRBJ2-5	TGTGCCAGCAGCTCGGCGGGAGGTCTCCAAGAGACCCAGTACTTC	CASSSAGGLQETQYF
TRBV11-2	-	-	TRBJ1-2	TGTGCCAGCAGCGCCTCTTTGAGGGGGTTCTATGGCTACACCTTC	CASSASLRGFYGYTF
TRBV6-1	-	-	TRBJ2-7	TGTGCCAGCAGTGAAGGCGAGGGGGCCTACGAGCAGTACTTC	CASSEGEGAYEQYF
TRBV5-1	TRBD1	once	TRBJ2-7	TGCGCCAGCAGATATGTCCTACAGGGGAGCGAGCAGTACTTC	CASRYVLQGSEQYF
TRBV5-5	TRBD1	-	TRBJ2-7	TGTGCCAGCAGCTTAGACAGGGGAGGCGAGCAGTACTTC	CASSLDRGGEQYF
TRBV4-2	TRBD2	few	TRBJ2-7	TGTGCCAGCAGCCAAAACCGTCTTAGCGGGAGCTCCTACGAGCAGTACTTC	CASSQNRLSGSSYEQYF
TRBV2	TRBD1	-	TRBJ1-2	TGTGCCAGCAGACAGGGGGCTTCAAACTATGGCTACACCTTC	CASRQGASNYGYTF
TRBV7-3	-	-	TRBJ2-5	TGTGCCAGCAGCTTACGCGCAGGGCAAGAGACCCAGTACTTC	CASSLRAGQETQYF
TRBV4-1	-	-	TRBJ1-3	TGCGCCAGCAGCCAAGGGCAGGGTGGAGGAAACACCATATATTTT	CASSQGQGGGNTIYF
TRBV6-5	-	-	TRBJ1-1	TGTGCCAGCAGTTACTCGAAGGGGCACACTGAAGCTTTCTTT	CASSYSKGHTEAFF
TRBV27	-	few	TRBJ2-1	TGTGCCAGCAGTTTTGAACTAAACGGTAAAGGTGAGCAGTTCTTC	CASSFELNGKGEQFF
TRBV28	-	-	TRBJ2-5	TGTGCCAGCAGTTCCCGGGTCCCACTGACCCAGTACTTC	CASSSRVPLTQYF
TRBV6-5	-	-	TRBJ1-2	TGTGCCAGCAAACCGGGATTGAACTATGGCTACACCTTC	CASKPGLNYGYTF
TRBV19	TRBD1	-	TRBJ1-4	TGTGCCAGTAGGGACGGGGACAGTAATGAAAAACTGTTTTTT	CASRDGDSNEKLFF
TRBV2	TRBD1	-	TRBJ1-2	TGTGCCAGCAGTGTACAGGGGATCTATGGCTACACCTTC	CASSVQGIYGYTF
TRBV2	-	-	TRBJ1-5	TGTGCCAGCAGCGTGACATTAAGCAATCAGCCCCAGCATTTT	CASSVTLSNQPQHF
TRBV18	TRBD1	-	TRBJ2-5	TGTGCCAGCTCACCCAGGGGGCGAGAGACCCAGTACTTC	CASSPRGRETQYF
TRBV27	TRBD2	-	TRBJ2-1	TGTGCCAGCAGCCCGGGACTAGTTGATGAGCAGTTCTTC	CASSPGLVDEQFF
TRBV27	-	-	TRBJ2-1	TGTGCCAGCAGCCCCCAGGGGTTCAACCTTAATGAGCAGTTCTTC	CASSPQGFNLNEQFF
TRBV7-2	TRBD2	-	TRBJ2-2	TGTGCCAGCAGCTTATCAACTAGCGGGAGAGGGGAGCTGTTTTTT	CASSLSTSGRGELFF
TRBV11-2	TRBD2	-	TRBJ2-1	TGTGCCAGCAGCTCCGACCGACTAGCGGTCAGGGGAGATGAGCAGTTCTTC	CASSSDRLAVRGDEQFF
TRBV5-6	TRBD2	-	TRBJ2-5	TGTGCCAGCAGCGCCCTACTAGCGGATGAAGAGACCCAGTACTTC	CASSALLADEETQYF
TRBV7-6	TRBD2	-	TRBJ2-1	TGTGCCAGCAGCTTAATTTCTGGCGGGAGGGCCAATGAGCAGTTCTTC	CASSLISGGRANEQFF
TRBV7-8	-	once	TRBJ1-2	TGTGCCAGCACCCCCCGGGAAACAGCCTGGAGCTACACCTTC	CASTPRETAWSYTF
TRBV7-9	TRBD1	-	TRBJ2-6	TGTGCCAGCAGTTCTCGCCGGGACAGGGGGCCTGGGGCCAACGTCCTGACTTTC	CASSSRRDRGPGANVLTF